These 16 T cell receptor beta chains originate from one sample sequenced in a study of T cells after yellow fever vaccination (dated by TCRdb to between 2018 and 2021). The treatment or condition label here, explained by the study, means: live attenuated yellow fever vaccine strain. The receptor library was made with 5' RACE. The listed sequencing device is Illumina HiSeq 2500. Using fastp trimming at Q25 and MiXCR clonotype assembly, TCRdb reanalyzed the public sequencing data and kept in-frame beta chains. Merged by CDR3 protein, the rows form single entries marked with the most common genes and DNA. Present in this sample are approximately 70,000 distinct CDR3 sequences, 5% to 8% of which were seen just once. The ten biggest clones cover 35% to 40% of the sample. Here the sequenced sample was CD8+ T cells sorted from PBMCs, taken approximately 47 days after the first yellow fever vaccination. The receptors stem from a man aged 18 to 30 who received the YFV17D yellow fever vaccine.

At least ten counts were recorded for this clonotype. This chain joins TRBV29-1 and TRBJ2-5; tentative D call: TRBD1 (6 bases). The CDR3 extends over 14 amino acids. Trimming took off 0 bases at V and 4 bases at J, with 12 bases between the two ends. In germline, CDR1 is SQVTM, CDR2 ANQGSEA. CDR3 DNA: TGCAGCGTTGAAGATTTTACAGGGCGAGAGACCCAGTACTTC. It specifies CSVEDFTGRETQYF.

There are many counts of this clonotype. The V gene is TRBV12-5, the J gene TRBJ1-6, with D perhaps TRBD1 (5 bases). The CDR3 contains 13 residues. Trimming removed 9 bases at V and 5 bases at J, with 11 bases between. Germline CDR1 LGHNT, CDR2 FRNRAP. This CDR3 reads CASAGLNNSPLHF. CDR3 DNA sequence: TGTGCTAGCGCGGGACTTAATAATTCACCCCTCCACTTT.

The chain carries TRBV15 and TRBJ2-1, with no clear D. The ends were cut back, 0 bases at V and 0 bases at J, with 9 bases in the middle. Per the germline V gene, CDR1 is LNHNV and CDR2 is YYDKDF (reference sequence). The CDR3 sequence is 16 residues long. The CDR3 loop is CATSRDSLSSYNEQFF. In DNA, the CDR3 is TGTGCCACCAGCAGAGATAGCCTTAGCTCCTACAATGAGCAGTTCTTC.

This clonotype was seen ten or more times. J is TRBJ2-3 and V is TRBV2; D gene uncertain. This CDR3 region has 12 residues. V lost 2 bases and J lost 3, with 3 bases in between. Germline CDR1 SNHLY, CDR2 FYNNEI. The CDR3, as DNA: TGTGCCAGCAGTGAACGGACAGATACGCAGTATTTT. This gives the protein CASSERTDTQYF.

V usage is TRBV9 and J usage is TRBJ2-1, with TRBD2 identical over 10 bases. Germline lookup yields CDR1 SGDLS and CDR2 YYNGEE. The ends lost 3 bases at V and 10 bases at J; junction bases unmatched: 10. The CDR3 length is 15 residues. CDR3 sequence reads: CASSEWSSGGGEQFF. DNA of the CDR3: TGTGCCAGCAGCGAGTGGTCTAGCGGGGGCGGGGAGCAGTTCTTC.

The chain combines TRBV6-5 with TRBJ1-2; D is perhaps TRBD1 (6 bases). With 4 bases removed from V and 6 bases from J, the gap between germline ends came to 12 bases. Per germline, CDR1 MNHEY and CDR2 SVGAGI. There are 13 residues in the CDR3. CDR3 region: CASSSWGADGYTF. Written as DNA, the CDR3 is TGTGCCAGCAGTTCGTGGGGGGCGGATGGCTACACCTTC.

This clonotype was detected ten times or more. The chain couples TRBV20-1 to TRBJ1-6; D is undetermined. Trimming removed 0 bases from V and 9 bases from J, with 12 bases in between. Germline CDR1 DFQATT, CDR2 SNEGSKA (reference sequence). CDR3 length: 14 residues. The CDR3 region is CSARDPLAISPLHF. CDR3 DNA sequence: TGCAGTGCTAGAGATCCGCTTGCCATTTCACCCCTCCACTTT.

In this sample, this clonotype turned up many times. The chain joins TRBV20-1 to TRBJ2-5; D gene ambiguous. CDR1 DFQATT and CDR2 SNEGSKA come from the germline V gene (reference sequence). CDR3 length equals 16 residues. V lost 3 bases, J lost 1 base, and 18 bases lay in between. As DNA, the CDR3 is TGCAGTGCTAGGAGGCCGCTAGACCGATCCCAAGAGACCCAGTACTTC. Translating it yields CSARRPLDRSQETQYF.

This clonotype came up a few times. The chain recombines TRBV5-4 with TRBJ2-7, with D possibly called TRBD1 or TRBD2 (6 bases each). The germline gives CDR1 SGHNT, CDR2 YYREEE (reference sequence). Trimming left V 4 bases short and J 3 bases short, with 11 bases between. The CDR3 extends over 13 amino acids. The CDR3 DNA sequence: TGTGCCAGCAGCCCGGAGGGGGGCTACGAGCAGTACTTC. Translation: CASSPEGGYEQYF.

This clonotype was recorded many times. The chain joins TRBV7-9 to TRBJ2-1; unclear D gene. CDR1 is SEHNR and CDR2 is FQNEAQ in the germline V gene (reference sequence). Deletions cut 10 bases from V and 0 bases from J, with 13 bases between. This CDR3 is 14 amino acids long. For the CDR3, the DNA is TGTGCCACCCTACCAATGGGCTCCTACAATGAGCAGTTCTTC. Residues: CATLPMGSYNEQFF.

This rearrangement joins TRBV23-1 to TRBJ2-5, with D possibly TRBD2 on 6 matching bases. TRBV23-1 is known as an ORF, though its function is uncertain. The length of the CDR3 is 14 residues. The V end lost 2 bases, the J end lost 1 base, and 8 bases lay between the germline ends. CDR3 sequence (DNA): TGCGCCAGCAGTCAACCGACTAGCCAAGAGACCCAGTACTTC. As protein: CASSQPTSQETQYF.

The sample holds many counts of this clonotype. V gene TRBV27 combines with J gene TRBJ1-1, with a weak D call TRBD1 (6 bases). Per germline, CDR1 MNHEY and CDR2 SMNVEV (reference sequence). Between the trimmed V and J ends, which lost 5 bases and 1 base, there was a span of 8 bases. CDR3 length: 13 residues. CDR3 nucleotides: TGTGCCAGCAGTCCACAGGGGAACACTGAAGCTTTCTTT. Translation gives CASSPQGNTEAFF.

This clonotype has a count of ten or more. The CDR3 loop is CASSPSSPGGDEKLFF. The CDR3, as DNA: TGCGCCAGCAGCCCAAGCTCACCGGGGGGAGATGAAAAACTGTTTTTT. The chain carries TRBV5-1 and TRBJ1-4; D possibly corresponds to TRBD1 (5 bases). CDR3 length equals 16 residues. Deletions cut 4 bases from V and 6 bases from J, with 19 bases between. Germline values: CDR1 SGHRS, CDR2 YFSETQ.

This clonotype was seen repeatedly, ten times or more. The V call is TRBV5-1, the J call TRBJ2-3; either TRBD1 or TRBD2 may supply D (6 bases each). Germline V gene lookup returns CDR1 SGHRS and CDR2 YFSETQ. The germline V and J ends were trimmed by 2 bases and 11 bases, with 15 bases remaining between them. This CDR3 has 13 residues. The CDR3 bases are TGCGCCAGCAGCTTCCGGGGGCACTCGTTGCAGTATTTT. As protein: CASSFRGHSLQYF.

This clonotype has at least ten counts. The chain links TRBV4-1 to TRBJ1-1; D remains ambiguous. V was clipped by 1 base and J by 2 bases, with 17 bases between them. This CDR3 has 17 residues. CDR1 and CDR2 (germline): MGHRA, YSYEKL. The CDR3 spells CASSQAAPGRPNTEAFF. CDR3 sequence (DNA): TGCGCCAGCAGCCAAGCCGCCCCTGGTCGACCTAACACTGAAGCTTTCTTT.

This clonotype was observed many times. V is TRBV4-3 and J is TRBJ2-2; D is undetermined. The length of the CDR3 is 12 residues. Germline CDR1 LGHNA, CDR2 YSLEER. V lost 2 bases and J 4 bases, leaving 2 bases between the germline ends. Here the CDR3 reads CASSQFTGELFF. In DNA form, the CDR3 reads TGCGCCAGCAGCCAATTCACCGGGGAGCTGTTTTTT.